What follows describes a single T cell receptor beta chain. Its antigen is unknown. A multiplex PCR was run with 60 Vbeta primers and 13 Jbeta primers. Per the original methods: An analysis performed later counted 60 million to 90 million unique TCR beta chains (roughly 11 million of them shared). Clones were sequenced by immunoSEQ multiplex PCR, and TCRdb holds only the in-frame ones, with some missing. That table gives V, J and clone size, and the DNA gave D and trimming. Found here are tens of thousands of clones, 78% of them singletons; the top ten hold 5.5%. There are 15 residues in the CDR3. Looked up from germline, CDR1 is SGHTA and CDR2 is FQGNSA. Trimming cost V 3 bases and J 2 bases, with 12 bases left between them. This sample is part of a study of cytomegalovirus exposure and HLA in healthy donors. Findings and limits, study-wide: Analysis was carried out at a later point, and it linked a missense DCLRE1C variant to TCR beta V- and J-gene trimming. In the analysis, some V segments, TRBV6-2 and TRBV6-3 included, were excluded as indistinguishable.

The sample was PBMCs. V is TRBV7-2 and J is TRBJ2-3; D might be TRBD2 (6 bases). The source of this sequence is a male donor in good health and CMV-seropositive. CDR3 residues: CASSFQTGVTDTQYF. The CDR3 DNA sequence: TGTGCCAGCAGCTTTCAGACGGGGGTCACAGATACGCAGTATTTT. Supplemented by reference TRBV7-2 and TRBJ2-3, the full variable domain reads GAGVSQSPSNKVTEKGKDVELRCDPISGHTALYWYRQSLGQGLEFLIYFQGNSAPDKSGLPSDRFSAERTGGSVSTLTIQRTQQEDSAVYLCASSFQTGVTDTQYFGPGTRLTVL.